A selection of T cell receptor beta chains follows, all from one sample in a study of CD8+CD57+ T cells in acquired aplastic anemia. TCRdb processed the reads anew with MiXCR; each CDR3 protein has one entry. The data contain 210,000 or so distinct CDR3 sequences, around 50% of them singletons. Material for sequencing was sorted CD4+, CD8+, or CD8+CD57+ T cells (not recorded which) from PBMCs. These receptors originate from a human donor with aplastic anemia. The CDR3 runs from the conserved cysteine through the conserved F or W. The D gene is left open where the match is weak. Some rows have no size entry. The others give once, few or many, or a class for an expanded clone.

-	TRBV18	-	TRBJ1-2	TGTGCCAGCTCCCCCGCAGGGCCGGTAGACTATGGCTACACCTTC	CASSPAGPVDYGYTF
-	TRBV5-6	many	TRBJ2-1	TGTGCCAGCAGCTCCGGGACACCTACCTACAATGAGCAGTTCTTC	CASSSGTPTYNEQFF
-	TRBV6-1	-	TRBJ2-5	TGTGCCAGCAGCTCTCAACAGGGGAGGGAGACCCAGTACTTC	CASSSQQGRETQYF
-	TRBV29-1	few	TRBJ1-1	TGCAGCGTTGAAAGCAGGGCCGGGAACACTGAAGCTTTCTTT	CSVESRAGNTEAFF
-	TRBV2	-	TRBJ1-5	TGTGCCAGCAGTGGGCCTGATAGCAATCAGCCCCAGCATTTT	CASSGPDSNQPQHF
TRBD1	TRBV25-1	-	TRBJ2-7	TGTGCCAGCAGTGGGGGGACAGGGGGCCAATACGAGCAGTACTTC	CASSGGTGGQYEQYF
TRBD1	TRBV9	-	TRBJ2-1	TGTGCCAGCAGCGTAACCGACAGGGATGAGCAGTTCTTC	CASSVTDRDEQFF
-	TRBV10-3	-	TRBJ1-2	TGTGCCATCAGCGGGACGGAGGGCTACACCTTC	CAISGTEGYTF
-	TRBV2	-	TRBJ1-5	TGTGCCAGCAGTCCAGACAGGAACAATCAGCCCCAGCATTTT	CASSPDRNNQPQHF
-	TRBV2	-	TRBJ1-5	TGTGCCAGCAGCCTGACGACCCGACAGTGGCAGCCCCAGCATTTT	CASSLTTRQWQPQHF
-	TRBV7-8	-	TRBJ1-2	TGTGCCAGCAGCTTAGAGTCTTACTATGGCTACACCTTC	CASSLESYYGYTF
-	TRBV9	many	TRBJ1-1	TGTGCCAGCAGCGTAGGGGGGCTCATGAACACTGAAGCTTTCTTT	CASSVGGLMNTEAFF
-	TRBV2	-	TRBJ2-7	TGTGCCAGCAGTGAAGTGCAGGGTGTCTTCGAGCAGTACTTC	CASSEVQGVFEQYF
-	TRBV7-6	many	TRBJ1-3	TGTGCCAGCAGCCAGGCTCAGGGGAACACCATATATTTT	CASSQAQGNTIYF
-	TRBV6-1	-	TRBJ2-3	TGTGCCAGCCCGAAGGAGGGGGGAGATGCGCAGTATTTT	CASPKEGGDAQYF
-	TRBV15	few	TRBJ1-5	TGTGCCACCAGCAGACAGGGTTACAATCAGCCCCAGCATTTT	CATSRQGYNQPQHF
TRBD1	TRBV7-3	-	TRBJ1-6	TGTGCCAGCAGCTTTCCACAGACAGGGCATAGTTCACCCCTCCACTTT	CASSFPQTGHSSPLHF
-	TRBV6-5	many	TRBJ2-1	TGTGCCAGCAGTTACTCAGGAGGGCCCCCGTATGAGCAGTTCTTC	CASSYSGGPPYEQFF
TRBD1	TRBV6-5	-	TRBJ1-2	TGTGCCAGCAGTTACTCAGATTTACAGGGGGGCTATGGCTACACCTTC	CASSYSDLQGGYGYTF
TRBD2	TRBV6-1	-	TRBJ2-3	TGTGCCAGCAGAGGGGGGGGACTAGCGAAACTTAGCACAGATACGCAGTATTTT	CASRGGGLAKLSTDTQYF
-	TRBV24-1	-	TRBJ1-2	TGTGCTACCAGTGATCCAGGGGCGCGAGCTAACTATGGCTACACCTTC	CATSDPGARANYGYTF
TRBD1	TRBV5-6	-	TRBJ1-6	TGTGCCGGCAGCCCCACCGGGACAGCCAATTCACCCCTCCACTTT	CAGSPTGTANSPLHF
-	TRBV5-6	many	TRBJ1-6	TGTGCCAGCAGCCTGGCTGGGTCACGGACACCCCTCCACTTT	CASSLAGSRTPLHF
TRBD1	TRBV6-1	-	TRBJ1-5	TGTGCCAGCAGTGAAGCTGGGCAGGGGGTTGCCAACAATCAGCCCCAGCATTTT	CASSEAGQGVANNQPQHF
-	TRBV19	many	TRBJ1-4	TGTGCCAGTAGTATGGGCTTTTGGGAAAAACTGTTTTTT	CASSMGFWEKLFF
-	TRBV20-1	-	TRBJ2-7	TGCAGTGCTAGAGATGGAAGTGTTATCAGCGAGCAGTACTTC	CSARDGSVISEQYF
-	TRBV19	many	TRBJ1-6	TGTGCCAGTAGTGAGGCTTTTCCCCCTTATAATTCACCCCTCCACTTT	CASSEAFPPYNSPLHF
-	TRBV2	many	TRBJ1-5	TGTGCCAGCAGTGAAGGCTCTAGCAATCAGCCCCAGCATTTT	CASSEGSSNQPQHF
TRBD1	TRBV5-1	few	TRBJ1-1	TGTGCCAGCAGCTTGTCGACAGGGGGAATTGAAGCTTTCTTT	CASSLSTGGIEAFF
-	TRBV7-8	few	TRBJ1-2	TGTGCCAGCAGCATTTCGAGAGTCCGGGCTGCCCACTATGGCTACACCTTC	CASSISRVRAAHYGYTF
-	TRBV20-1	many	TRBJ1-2	TGCAGTGTGAGGATGAGAGTCTATGGCTACACCTTC	CSVRMRVYGYTF
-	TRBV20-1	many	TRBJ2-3	TGCAGTGCTCCTCAGGGAGATACGCAGTATTTT	CSAPQGDTQYF
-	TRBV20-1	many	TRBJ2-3	TGCAGTGCTACCGACAGAAGCACAGATACGCAGTATTTT	CSATDRSTDTQYF
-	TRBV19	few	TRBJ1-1	TGTGCCAGTAGTATGGGAGTAGGGGAAGCTTTCTTT	CASSMGVGEAFF
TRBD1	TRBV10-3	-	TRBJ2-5	TGTGCCAGTAGACCTCCGGGACAGCAAGAGACCCAGTACTTC	CASRPPGQQETQYF
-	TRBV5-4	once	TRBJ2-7	TGTGCCAGCAGCTGGGCCCCCGCATACGAGCAGTACTTC	CASSWAPAYEQYF